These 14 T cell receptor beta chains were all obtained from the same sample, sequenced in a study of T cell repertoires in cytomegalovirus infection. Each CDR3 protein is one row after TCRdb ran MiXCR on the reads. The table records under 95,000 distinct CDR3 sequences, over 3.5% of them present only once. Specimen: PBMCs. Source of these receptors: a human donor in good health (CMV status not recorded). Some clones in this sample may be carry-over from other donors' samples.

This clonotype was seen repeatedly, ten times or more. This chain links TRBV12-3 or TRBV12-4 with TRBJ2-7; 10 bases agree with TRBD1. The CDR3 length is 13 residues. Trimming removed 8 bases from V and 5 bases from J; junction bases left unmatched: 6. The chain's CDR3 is CASGDRGVHEQYF. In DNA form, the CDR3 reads TGTGCCAGCGGGGACAGGGGAGTTCACGAGCAGTACTTC.

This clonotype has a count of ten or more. CDR3 sequence reads: CSAYRSGKGAGYGYTF. In DNA form, the CDR3 reads TGCAGTGCTTACCGCTCAGGGAAGGGGGCGGGCTATGGCTACACCTTC. The gene calls are TRBV20-1 and TRBJ1-2; 7 nucleotides line up with TRBD1. This CDR3 region has 16 residues. The V and J ends lost 5 bases and 4 bases, in that order; junction bases with no gene match: 16. The V gene's germline CDR1 is DFQATT and CDR2 SNEGSKA (reference sequence).

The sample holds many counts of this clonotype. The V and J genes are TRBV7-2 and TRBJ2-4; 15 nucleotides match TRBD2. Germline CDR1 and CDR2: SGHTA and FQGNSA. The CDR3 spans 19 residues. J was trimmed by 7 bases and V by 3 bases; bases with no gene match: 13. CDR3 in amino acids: CASSLTRTSGGAQWNIQYF. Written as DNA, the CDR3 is TGTGCCAGCAGCTTGACGCGGACTAGCGGGGGGGCCCAATGGAACATTCAGTACTTC.

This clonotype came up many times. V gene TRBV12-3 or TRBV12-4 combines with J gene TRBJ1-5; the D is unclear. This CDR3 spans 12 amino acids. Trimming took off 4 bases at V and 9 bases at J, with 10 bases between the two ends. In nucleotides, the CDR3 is TGTGCCAGCAGTTCAAGGGAATGGCCCCAGCATTTT. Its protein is CASSSREWPQHF.

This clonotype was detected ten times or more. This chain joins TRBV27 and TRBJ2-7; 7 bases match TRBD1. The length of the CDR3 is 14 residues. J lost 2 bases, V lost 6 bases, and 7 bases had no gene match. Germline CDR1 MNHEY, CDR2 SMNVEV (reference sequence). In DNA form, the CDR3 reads TGTGCCAGCAGAAGTAAGGGGGCGCCCTACGAGCAGTACTTC. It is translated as CASRSKGAPYEQYF.

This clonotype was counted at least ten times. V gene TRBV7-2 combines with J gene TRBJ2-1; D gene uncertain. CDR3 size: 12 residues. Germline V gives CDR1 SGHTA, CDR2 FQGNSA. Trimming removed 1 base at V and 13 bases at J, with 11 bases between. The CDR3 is CASSLVVAEQFF. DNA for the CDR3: TGTGCCAGCAGCTTAGTGGTAGCAGAACAGTTCTTC.

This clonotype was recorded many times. The CDR3 sequence is CASSLGVVAGGLGTQYF. The CDR3 DNA sequence: TGTGCCAGCAGCTTAGGGGTGGTAGCGGGGGGCTTGGGGACCCAGTACTTC. The rearrangement joins TRBV7-2 to TRBJ2-5; TRBD2 agrees at 10 bases. The length of the CDR3 is 17 residues. J lost 7 bases, V lost 1 base, and 12 bases had no gene match. Germline-derived CDR1 and CDR2 are SGHTA and FQGNSA.

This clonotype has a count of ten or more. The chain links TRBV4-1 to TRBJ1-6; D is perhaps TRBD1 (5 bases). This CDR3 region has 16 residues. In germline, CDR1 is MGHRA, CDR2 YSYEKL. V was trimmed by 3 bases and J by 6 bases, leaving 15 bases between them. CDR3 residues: CASSHQNRGFNSPLHF. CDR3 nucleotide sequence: TGCGCCAGCAGCCACCAAAATCGGGGGTTTAATTCACCCCTCCACTTT.

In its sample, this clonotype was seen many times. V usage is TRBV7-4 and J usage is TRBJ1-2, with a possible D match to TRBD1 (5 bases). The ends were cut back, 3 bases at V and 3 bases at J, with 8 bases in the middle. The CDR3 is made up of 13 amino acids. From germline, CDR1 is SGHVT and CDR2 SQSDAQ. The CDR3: CASSFSGYYGYTF. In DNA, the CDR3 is TGTGCCAGCAGCTTTTCAGGGTACTATGGCTACACCTTC.

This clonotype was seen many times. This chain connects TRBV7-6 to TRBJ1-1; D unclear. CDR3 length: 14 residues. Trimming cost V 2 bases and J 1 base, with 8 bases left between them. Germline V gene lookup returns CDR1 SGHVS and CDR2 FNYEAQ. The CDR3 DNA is TGTGCCAGCAGCTTACTTGCAGAGAACACTGAAGCTTTCTTT. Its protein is CASSLLAENTEAFF.

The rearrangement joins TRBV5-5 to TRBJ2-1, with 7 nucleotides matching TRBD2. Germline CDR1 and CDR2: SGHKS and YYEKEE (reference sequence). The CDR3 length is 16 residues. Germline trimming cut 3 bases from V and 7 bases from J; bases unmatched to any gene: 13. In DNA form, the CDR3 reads TGTGCCAGCAGCTCGTCTGGGCTAGCGGCGAGGAATGAGCAGTTCTTC. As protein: CASSSSGLAARNEQFF. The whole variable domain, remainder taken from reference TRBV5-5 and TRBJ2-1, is DAGVTQSPTHLIKTRGQQVTLRCSPISGHKSVSWYQQVLGQGPQFIFQYYEKEERGRGNFPDRFSARQFPNYSSELNVNALLLGDSALYLCASSSSGLAARNEQFFGPGTRLTVL.

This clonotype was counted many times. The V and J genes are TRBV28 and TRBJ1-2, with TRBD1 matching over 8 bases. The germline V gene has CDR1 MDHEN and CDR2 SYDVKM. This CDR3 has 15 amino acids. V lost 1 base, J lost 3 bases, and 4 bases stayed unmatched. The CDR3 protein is CASSLSGGSDYGYTF. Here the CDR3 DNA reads TGTGCCAGCAGTTTATCAGGGGGCTCGGACTATGGCTACACCTTC.

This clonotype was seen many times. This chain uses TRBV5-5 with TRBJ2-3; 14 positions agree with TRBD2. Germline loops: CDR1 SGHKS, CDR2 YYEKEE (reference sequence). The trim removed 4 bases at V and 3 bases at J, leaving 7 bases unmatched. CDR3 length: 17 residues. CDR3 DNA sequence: TGTGCCAGCAGCAAGACTAGCGGGGGGGCCGGGACAGATACGCAGTATTTT. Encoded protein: CASSKTSGGAGTDTQYF.

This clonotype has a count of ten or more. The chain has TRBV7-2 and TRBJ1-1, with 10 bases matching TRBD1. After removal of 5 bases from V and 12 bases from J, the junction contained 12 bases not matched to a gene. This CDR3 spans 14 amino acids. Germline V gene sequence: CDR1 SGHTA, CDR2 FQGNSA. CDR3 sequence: CASSTDRGLTLPFF. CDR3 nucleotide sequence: TGTGCCAGCAGCACCGACAGGGGGCTAACGCTACCTTTCTTT.